The 31 T cell receptor beta chains listed next were all sequenced from one sample in a study of shared clonotypes between healthy human individuals. Libraries were prepared by immunoSEQ multiplex PCR; TCRdb keeps only in-frame clonotypes and omits some of them. This table holds 600,000 or so clones, 95% to 98% found once. The naive CD8 population came from CD45RO-negative cells selected for CCR7, without terminally differentiated effector memory CD45RA+ cells. Sequenced: naive CD8+ T cells sorted from blood. Source of these receptors: a young man in good health.

The rearrangement links TRBV2 to TRBJ2-7; no definite D call. The CDR3 has 10 amino acids. The V end lost 4 bases, the J end lost 7 bases, and 5 bases lay between the germline ends. The germline V gene encodes CDR1 SNHLY and CDR2 FYNNEI. CDR3 in DNA: TGTGCCAGCAGTGCCGTGGAGCAGTACTTC. Amino acids: CASSAVEQYF. The full variable domain, rest sourced from reference TRBV2 and TRBJ2-7, is EPEVTQTPSHQVTQMGQEVILRCVPISNHLYFYWYRQILGQKVEFLVSFYNNEISEKSEIFDDQFSVERPDGSNFTLKIRSTKLEDSAMYFCASSAVEQYFGPGTRLTVT.

This clone was detected only a few times. This specimen includes other DNA sequences encoding the same CDR3. This chain links TRBV28 with TRBJ1-1; D remains ambiguous. The CDR3 extends over 12 amino acids. Germline CDR1 and CDR2: MDHEN and SYDVKM. V dropped 5 bases and J dropped 5 bases, with 9 bases sitting between them. The CDR3 DNA follows: TGTGCCAGCAGTCCTCCAGAGACTGAAGCTTTCTTT. It encodes CASSPPETEAFF.

V and J are TRBV6-6 and TRBJ2-5, with 7 bases aligning to TRBD2. The V segment lost 5 bases and the J segment 5 bases; nucleotides outside the gene matches: 5. This CDR3 is built from 13 residues. Looked up from germline, CDR1 is MNHNY and CDR2 is SVGAGI (reference sequence). The CDR3 sequence: CASSQRDSETQYF. DNA of the CDR3: TGTGCCAGCAGTCAGCGGGATAGCGAGACCCAGTACTTC.

The V gene is TRBV27, the J gene TRBJ2-7, with TRBD1 matching 12 bases. The CDR3 is 15 amino acids. Trimming cost V 4 bases and J 7 bases; bases outside gene matches: 8. Germline CDR1 MNHEY, CDR2 SMNVEV (reference sequence). CDR3 loop: CASSSPGQGAREQYF. In nucleotides, the CDR3 is TGTGCCAGCAGTTCACCGGGACAGGGGGCGCGTGAGCAGTACTTC.

The rearrangement uses TRBV6-1 and TRBJ2-1; 8 nucleotides match TRBD2. The CDR3 loop spans 14 amino acids. Germline V CDR1 and CDR2: MNHNS, SASEGT. Trimming cost V 1 base and J 7 bases; bases outside gene matches: 3. The CDR3 region has the DNA TGTGCCAGCAGTGAAGGAATAGCGGGAAATGAGCAGTTCTTC. Translated: CASSEGIAGNEQFF.

This sequence joins TRBV7-9 and TRBJ2-1; TRBD2 agrees at 12 bases. The V and J ends lost 6 bases and 7 bases, in that order; junction bases with no gene match: 4. CDR3 length: 14 residues. Germline V gene lookup returns CDR1 SEHNR and CDR2 FQNEAQ (reference sequence). The CDR3 sequence is CASRALAGGNEQFF. CDR3 nucleotides: TGTGCCAGCAGGGCCCTAGCGGGAGGGAATGAGCAGTTCTTC.

The rearrangement links TRBV7-2 to TRBJ2-1; D is possibly TRBD2 (5 bases). Germline CDR1 SGHTA, CDR2 FQGNSA. CDR3 size: 16 residues. Between the trimmed V and J ends, which lost 6 bases and 0 bases, there was a span of 15 bases. The CDR3 reads CASSPLVGGSYNEQFF. In nucleotides, the CDR3 is TGTGCCAGCAGTCCATTAGTAGGAGGCTCCTACAATGAGCAGTTCTTC. Looking up the rest from reference TRBV7-2 and TRBJ2-1 gives the full variable domain: GAGVSQSPSNKVTEKGKDVELRCDPISGHTALYWYRQSLGQGLEFLIYFQGNSAPDKSGLPSDRFSAERTGGSVSTLTIQRTQQEDSAVYLCASSPLVGGSYNEQFFGPGTRLTVL.

V gene TRBV4-1 combines with J gene TRBJ2-7; perhaps D is TRBD1 or TRBD2 (5 bases each). This CDR3 has 15 residues. V was trimmed by 4 bases and J by 3 bases, leaving 16 bases between them. In germline, CDR1 is MGHRA, CDR2 YSYEKL. CDR3 residues: CASSPFKTADYEQYF. The CDR3 DNA reads TGCGCCAGCAGCCCTTTCAAGACAGCGGACTACGAGCAGTACTTC.

The chain carries TRBV4-3 and TRBJ1-2, with 9 bases aligning to TRBD1. Germline trimming cut 5 bases from V and 5 bases from J; bases unmatched to any gene: 3. The CDR3 sequence is 13 residues long. CDR1 and CDR2 from the germline V gene are LGHNA and YSLEER. This chain's CDR3 is CASSGQGYYGYTF. CDR3 coding DNA: TGCGCCAGCAGCGGACAGGGGTATTATGGCTACACCTTC.

V usage is TRBV25-1 and J usage is TRBJ2-1, with a tentative D call TRBD2 (6 bases). The CDR3 has 14 amino acids. The V gene lost 7 bases and the J gene lost 1 base, with 11 bases spanning the gap. From germline, CDR1 is MGHDK and CDR2 SYGVNS. The CDR3 here is CASIGGDSYNEQFF. DNA for the CDR3: TGTGCCAGCATCGGAGGGGATTCCTACAATGAGCAGTTCTTC.

This clone was seen a single time. This chain joins TRBV29-1 and TRBJ2-7; 7 nucleotides align to TRBD1. Germline CDR1 SQVTM, CDR2 ANQGSEA. The V segment lost 1 base and the J segment 6 bases; nucleotides outside the gene matches: 3. The CDR3 totals 12 residues. The DNA of the CDR3 is TGCAGCGTTGAAGTGACAGGGTCCGAGCAGTACTTC. It translates to CSVEVTGSEQYF.

The chain recombines TRBV29-1 with TRBJ1-2, with D unresolved. The CDR3 is made up of 13 amino acids. The germline CDR1 and CDR2 sequences are SQVTM and ANQGSEA. Deletions cut 3 bases from V and 4 bases from J, with 12 bases between. The CDR3, as DNA: TGCAGCGTTGACGCGGGAATGGGCTATGGCTACACCTTC. This translates into CSVDAGMGYGYTF.

This clone has a handful of counts. This chain connects TRBV9 to TRBJ2-2; the D call may be TRBD1 or TRBD2 (5 bases each). The germline gives CDR1 SGDLS, CDR2 YYNGEE. Trimming removed 0 bases from V and 4 bases from J, with 7 bases in between. This CDR3 comprises 14 residues. In DNA, the CDR3 is TGTGCCAGCAGCGTAGTGGGGACCACCGGGGAGCTGTTTTTT. Its protein product is CASSVVGTTGELFF.

The V call is TRBV10-3, the J call TRBJ2-7; TRBD2 aligns across 8 bases. CDR3 size: 13 residues. Germline V gene lookup returns CDR1 ENHRY and CDR2 SYGVKD. V shed 8 bases, J shed 3 bases, and the junction held 6 bases outside the gene matches. The CDR3 nucleotides are TGTGCCATCGCAGGACTAGCACTCTACGAGCAGTACTTC. Encoded protein: CAIAGLALYEQYF.

The genes are TRBV11-2 and TRBJ2-3; no clear D gene. The CDR3 runs to 15 residues. V lost 1 base and J 0 bases, leaving 8 bases between the germline ends. The germline V gene encodes CDR1 SGHAT and CDR2 FQNNGV. This CDR3 is CASSLGAGSTDTQYF. CDR3 DNA: TGTGCCAGCAGCTTAGGGGCAGGTAGCACAGATACGCAGTATTTT.

The rearrangement uses TRBV15 and TRBJ2-1; possibly TRBD1 for D (6 bases). The V and J ends lost 0 bases and 0 bases respectively, with 15 bases between them. Looked up from germline, CDR1 is LNHNV and CDR2 is YYDKDF (reference sequence). The CDR3 consists of 18 residues. The CDR3 here is CATSRELRDTYSYNEQFF. The CDR3 nucleotides are TGTGCCACCAGCAGAGAACTAAGGGACACCTACTCCTACAATGAGCAGTTCTTC.

This clone has just one count. The V gene is TRBV29-1, the J gene TRBJ2-1; 11 nucleotides align to TRBD2. The length of the CDR3 is 18 residues. With V trimmed by 0 bases and J by 5 bases, 12 bases remained unmatched. CDR1 and CDR2 from the germline V gene are SQVTM and ANQGSEA. CDR3 in DNA: TGCAGCGTTGAAGATCCTAAACTAGCGGGAGACACTAACAATGAGCAGTTCTTC. This encodes CSVEDPKLAGDTNNEQFF.

V is TRBV10-1 and J is TRBJ2-1, with no clear D. Germline assignment: CDR1 WNHNN and CDR2 SYGVQD (reference sequence). The CDR3 consists of 12 residues. V lost 4 bases and J lost 8, with 9 bases in between. CDR3: CASSGTMDEQFF. The CDR3 coding sequence is TGCGCCAGCAGTGGCACCATGGATGAGCAGTTCTTC.

The chain links TRBV4-3 to TRBJ1-1; D is perhaps TRBD1 (5 bases). Germline CDR1 LGHNA, CDR2 YSLEER. V lost 5 bases, J lost 1 base, and 14 bases lay in between. The CDR3 consists of 15 residues. This chain's CDR3 is CASSNVGVGNTEAFF. CDR3 sequence (DNA): TGCGCCAGCAGCAACGTAGGGGTTGGGAACACTGAAGCTTTCTTT.

The V gene is TRBV27, the J gene TRBJ2-6, with D possibly matching TRBD1 (6 bases). Trimming stripped 1 base from V and 2 bases from J, with 6 bases between. Germline assignment: CDR1 MNHEY and CDR2 SMNVEV (reference sequence). The length of the CDR3 is 15 residues. As DNA, the CDR3 is TGTGCCAGCAGTTTATACAGGGCTGGGGCCAACGTCCTGACTTTC. It encodes CASSLYRAGANVLTF.

The V and J genes are TRBV11-2 and TRBJ2-7; D is possibly TRBD2 (6 bases). CDR1 SGHAT and CDR2 FQNNGV come from the germline V gene. The V and J ends lost 6 bases and 0 bases respectively, with 9 bases between them. The length of the CDR3 is 13 residues. This chain's CDR3 is CASSSGISYEQYF. Here the CDR3 DNA reads TGTGCCAGCAGTAGCGGCATCTCCTACGAGCAGTACTTC.

V is TRBV29-1 and J is TRBJ2-2; D uncertain. This CDR3 has 13 amino acids. Germline V CDR1 and CDR2: SQVTM, ANQGSEA. V lost 4 bases, J lost 4 bases, and 10 bases lay in between. CDR3 bases: TGCAGCGTTGTTGTGGAAGGCACCGGGGAGCTGTTTTTT. It codes for CSVVVEGTGELFF.

V usage is TRBV18 and J usage is TRBJ2-5; 9 bases are a match to TRBD1. The V and J ends lost 3 bases and 4 bases, in that order; junction bases with no gene match: 3. The CDR3 consists of 14 residues. The germline CDR1 and CDR2 sequences are KGHSH and LQKENI. CDR3: CASSPGTGPETQYF. The CDR3 DNA is TGTGCCAGCTCACCCGGGACAGGGCCAGAGACCCAGTACTTC.

The chain links TRBV2 to TRBJ2-5; 7 positions match TRBD2. The CDR3 length is 12 residues. The germline V gene encodes CDR1 SNHLY and CDR2 FYNNEI. The V segment lost 8 bases and the J segment 1 base; nucleotides outside the gene matches: 1. DNA for the CDR3: TGTGCCAGCCTAGCGGCCCAAGAGACCCAGTACTTC. Encoded protein: CASLAAQETQYF.

This clone was detected once. The V call is TRBV7-2, the J call TRBJ2-6; D is uncertain. V lost 1 base and J lost 2, with 9 bases in between. Per the germline V gene, CDR1 is SGHTA and CDR2 is FQGNSA. The CDR3 sequence is 16 residues long. CDR3 loop: CASSLEPQPGANVLTF. The CDR3 nucleotides are TGTGCCAGCAGCTTAGAACCCCAGCCTGGGGCCAACGTCCTGACTTTC.

The chain uses TRBV27 and TRBJ2-1, with TRBD2 matching 12 bases. This CDR3 has 16 residues. Trimming took 5 bases from V and 3 from J; bases not matched to a gene: 5. Looked up from germline, CDR1 is MNHEY and CDR2 is SMNVEV (reference sequence). The chain's CDR3 is CASSNRLAGDYNEQFF. The CDR3 nucleotides are TGTGCCAGCAGTAATAGACTAGCGGGAGACTACAATGAGCAGTTCTTC.

The chain joins TRBV27 to TRBJ2-7; 9 nucleotides align to TRBD2. CDR3 length: 16 amino acids. The V gene's germline CDR1 is MNHEY and CDR2 SMNVEV (reference sequence). V lost 6 bases to trimming and J lost 2 bases; unmatched junction nucleotides: 11. CDR3 sequence reads: CASSGSGRILPYEQYF. In DNA, the CDR3 is TGTGCCAGCAGCGGTAGCGGGAGAATTCTCCCCTACGAGCAGTACTTC.

V is TRBV5-1 and J is TRBJ2-7; 8 bases fit TRBD1. The J segment lost 0 bases and the V segment lost 3 bases, leaving 2 bases of the junction unmatched. Germline lookup yields CDR1 SGHRS and CDR2 YFSETQ. The CDR3 runs 14 residues. The CDR3 bases are TGCGCCAGCAGCTCAGGGGGCAGCTCCTACGAGCAGTACTTC. It specifies CASSSGGSSYEQYF.

The chain uses TRBV29-1 and TRBJ2-1; 9 bases are shared with TRBD1. Germline CDR1 is SQVTM and CDR2 is ANQGSEA. This CDR3 spans 18 amino acids. With V trimmed by 2 bases and J by 0 bases, 11 bases remained unmatched. The CDR3 loop is CSVEHGTGIVSSYNEQFF. CDR3 nucleotides: TGCAGCGTTGAACATGGGACAGGGATCGTTAGCTCCTACAATGAGCAGTTCTTC.

The J gene is TRBJ2-4, the V gene TRBV5-6; D assignment may be TRBD1 or TRBD2 (5 bases each). V shed 4 bases and J shed 3 bases, with 11 bases lying between them. The germline CDR1 and CDR2 sequences are SGHDT and YYEEEE. This CDR3 has 14 amino acids. The CDR3 here is CASSGLGVKNIQYF. The CDR3 region has the DNA TGTGCCAGCAGCGGCCTGGGGGTCAAAAACATTCAGTACTTC.

This chain uses TRBV27 with TRBJ2-7; TRBD2 aligns across 12 bases. Trimming cost V 3 bases and J 4 bases; bases outside gene matches: 7. CDR1 and CDR2 from the germline V gene are MNHEY and SMNVEV (reference sequence). This CDR3 has 16 residues. CDR3 amino acids: CASSLRLAGVSYEQYF. The DNA of the CDR3 is TGTGCCAGCAGTTTGCGACTAGCGGGAGTTTCGTACGAGCAGTACTTC.